This entry describes one T cell receptor (beta chain). This entry belongs to a study of cytomegalovirus exposure and HLA in healthy donors. CDR1 and CDR2 (germline): SGDLS, YYNGEE. The CDR3 sequence is 15 residues long. The germline V and J ends were trimmed by 0 bases and 5 bases, with 9 bases remaining between them. PCR employed 60 Vbeta and 13 Jbeta primers. Data came from immunoSEQ multiplex PCR; TCRdb stores just in-frame clones and leaves some out. This repertoire shows roughly 160,000 clones, roughly 80% found once; its top ten account for around 2.5%. What was sequenced was PBMCs. The clonotype comes from a female donor in good health and CMV-seronegative. The rearrangement links TRBV9 to TRBJ1-6; D is perhaps TRBD1 (5 bases). The CDR3 nucleotides read TGTGCCAGCAGCGTAGAGCAGGGCGATAATTCACCCCTCCACTTT. It encodes CASSVEQGDNSPLHF. The entire variable domain, with the rest obtained from reference TRBV9 and TRBJ1-6, is as follows: DSGVTQTPKHLITATGQRVTLRCSPRSGDLSVYWYQQSLDQGLQFLIQYYNGEERAKGNILERFSAQQFPDLHSELNLSSLELGDSALYFCASSVEQGDNSPLHFGNGTRLTVT.